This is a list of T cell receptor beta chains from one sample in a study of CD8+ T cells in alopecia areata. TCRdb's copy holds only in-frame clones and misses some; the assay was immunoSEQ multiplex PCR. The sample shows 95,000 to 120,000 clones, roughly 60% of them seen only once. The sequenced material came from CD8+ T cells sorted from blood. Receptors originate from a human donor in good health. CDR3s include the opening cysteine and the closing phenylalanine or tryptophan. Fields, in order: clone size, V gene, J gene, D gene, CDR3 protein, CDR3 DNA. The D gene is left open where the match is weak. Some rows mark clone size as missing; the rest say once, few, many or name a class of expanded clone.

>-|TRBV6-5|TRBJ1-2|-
CASSYSHRDRGYTF
TGTGCCAGCAGTTACTCCCACAGGGATCGCGGCTACACCTTC
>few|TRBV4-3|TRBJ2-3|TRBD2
CASSREGLAGGGSADTQYF
TGCGCCAGCAGCCGGGAAGGACTAGCGGGGGGGGGTAGCGCAGATACGCAGTATTTT
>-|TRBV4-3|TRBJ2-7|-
CASSQGAWSIPYEQYF
TGCGCCAGCAGCCAAGGGGCTTGGTCCATCCCCTACGAGCAGTACTTC
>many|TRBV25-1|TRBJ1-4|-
CASSETGNNEKLFF
TGTGCCAGCAGTGAGACCGGGAATAATGAAAAACTGTTTTTT
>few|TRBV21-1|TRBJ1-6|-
CASSKAPGSSSPLHF
TGTGCCAGCAGCAAAGCCCCAGGTTCGAGTTCACCCCTCCACTTT
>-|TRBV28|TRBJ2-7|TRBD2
CASSPPFWRGGVNEQYF
TGTGCCAGCAGTCCTCCTTTCTGGCGGGGGGGCGTCAACGAGCAGTACTTC
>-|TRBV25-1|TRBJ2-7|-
CASSSSGWEQYF
TGTGCCAGCAGTTCCTCGGGTTGGGAGCAGTACTTC
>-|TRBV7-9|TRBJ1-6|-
CASSLVPNSPLHF
TGTGCCAGCAGCTTAGTTCCTAATTCACCCCTCCACTTT
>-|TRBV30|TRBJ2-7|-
CAWSAVHEQYF
TGTGCCTGGAGCGCCGTCCACGAGCAGTACTTC
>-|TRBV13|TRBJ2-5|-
CASSSRLATRQETQYF
TGTGCCAGCAGCTCCCGGCTCGCGACCAGACAAGAGACCCAGTACTTC
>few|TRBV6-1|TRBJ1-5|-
CASSELGGSNQPQHF
TGTGCCAGCAGTGAATTGGGCGGTAGCAATCAGCCCCAGCATTTT
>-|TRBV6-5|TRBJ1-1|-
CASSYMSGGRTEAFF
TGTGCCAGCAGTTACATGAGCGGAGGGAGGACTGAAGCTTTCTTT
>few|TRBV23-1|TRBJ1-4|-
CASSRSIKDEKLFF
TGCGCCAGCAGTCGATCAATTAAGGATGAAAAACTGTTTTTT
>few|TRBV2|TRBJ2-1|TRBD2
CASSDGGNEQFF
TGTGCCAGCAGTGACGGGGGGAATGAGCAGTTCTTC
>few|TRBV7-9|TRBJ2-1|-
CASSLGYNEQFF
TGTGCCAGCAGCTTAGGGTACAATGAGCAGTTCTTC
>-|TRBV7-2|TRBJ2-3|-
CASSSNPDWGTDTQYF
TGTGCCAGCAGCTCCAATCCCGACTGGGGCACAGATACGCAGTATTTT
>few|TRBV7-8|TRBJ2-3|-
CASSFSLLARPDTQYF
TGTGCCAGCAGCTTCTCGCTCCTAGCCCGCCCAGATACGCAGTATTTT
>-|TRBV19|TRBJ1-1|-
CASRTGNTEAFF
TGTGCCAGTAGGACGGGGAACACTGAAGCTTTCTTT
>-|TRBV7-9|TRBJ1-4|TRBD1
CASSHTGELREKLFF
TGTGCCAGCAGCCACACAGGGGAACTGCGGGAAAAACTGTTTTTT
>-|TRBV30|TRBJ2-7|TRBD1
CAWELGQGKPNLHSYEQYF
TGTGCCTGGGAACTTGGACAGGGCAAGCCGAACCTCCACTCCTACGAGCAGTACTTC
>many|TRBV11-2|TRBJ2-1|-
CASSLSGEQFF
TGTGCCAGCAGCTTATCGGGGGAGCAGTTCTTC
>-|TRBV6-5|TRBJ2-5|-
CASSYAGGETQYF
TGTGCCAGCAGTTACGCTGGGGGGGAGACCCAGTACTTC
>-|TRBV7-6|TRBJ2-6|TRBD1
CASSPGTGLGSGANVLTF
TGTGCCAGCAGCCCCGGGACAGGGTTGGGTTCCGGGGCCAACGTCCTGACTTTC
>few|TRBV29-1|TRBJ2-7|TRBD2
CSGTSGGGGEQYF
TGCAGCGGCACTAGCGGAGGAGGGGGCGAGCAGTACTTC
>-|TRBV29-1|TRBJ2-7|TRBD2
CSVESRAGETYEQYF
TGCAGCGTTGAATCCAGAGCGGGGGAGACCTACGAGCAGTACTTC
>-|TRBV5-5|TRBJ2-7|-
CASSPLDFGYEQYF
TGTGCCAGCAGCCCGCTTGATTTCGGCTACGAGCAGTACTTC
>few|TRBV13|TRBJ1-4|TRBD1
CASSSPGAGGEANEKLFF
TGTGCCAGCAGCTCCCCAGGGGCAGGGGGCGAAGCTAATGAAAAACTGTTTTTT
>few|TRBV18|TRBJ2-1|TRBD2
CASSTTVSGGYNEQFF
TGTGCCAGCTCCACCACGGTGAGCGGGGGGTACAATGAGCAGTTCTTC
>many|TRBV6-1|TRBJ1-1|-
CASSYREGNTEAFF
TGTGCCAGCAGTTATAGAGAAGGAAACACTGAAGCTTTCTTT
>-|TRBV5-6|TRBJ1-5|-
CASSLGFGVGQPQHF
TGTGCCAGCAGCTTGGGTTTTGGGGTGGGACAGCCCCAGCATTTT
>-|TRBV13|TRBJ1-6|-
CASSPDLAGSPLHF
TGTGCCAGCAGCCCGGATCTTGCGGGTTCACCCCTCCACTTT
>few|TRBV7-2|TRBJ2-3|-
CASSQDGRTDTQYF
TGTGCCAGCAGCCAGGACGGACGCACAGATACGCAGTATTTT
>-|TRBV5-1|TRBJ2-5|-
CASSLGDLGETQYF
TGCGCCAGCAGCTTGGGTGACCTGGGGGAGACCCAGTACTTC
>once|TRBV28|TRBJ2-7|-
CASNDRNEDEQYF
TGTGCCAGCAACGACAGGAATGAGGACGAGCAGTACTTC
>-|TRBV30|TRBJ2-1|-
CAWGSGSPYNEQFF
TGTGCCTGGGGATCGGGTTCCCCCTACAATGAGCAGTTCTTC
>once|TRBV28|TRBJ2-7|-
CASSSSKIPPYEQYF
TGTGCCAGCAGTTCCTCCAAGATCCCCCCGTACGAGCAGTACTTC
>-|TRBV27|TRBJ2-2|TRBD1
CASSPGQGIGELFF
TGTGCCAGCAGTCCGGGACAGGGAATCGGGGAGCTGTTTTTT
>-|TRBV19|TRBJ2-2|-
CARTGNTGELFF
TGTGCCAGGACAGGGAACACCGGGGAGCTGTTTTTT
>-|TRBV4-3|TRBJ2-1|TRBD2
CASSQTSGGAFSNEQFF
TGCGCCAGCAGCCAAACTAGCGGGGGGGCCTTTAGTAATGAGCAGTTCTTC
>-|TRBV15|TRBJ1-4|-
CATSSAGLIDEKLFF
TGTGCCACCAGCTCGGCTGGGCTTATTGATGAAAAACTGTTTTTT
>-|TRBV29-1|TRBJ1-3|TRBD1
CSVSGTGGNTIYF
TGCAGCGTCTCCGGGACAGGTGGAAACACCATATATTTT